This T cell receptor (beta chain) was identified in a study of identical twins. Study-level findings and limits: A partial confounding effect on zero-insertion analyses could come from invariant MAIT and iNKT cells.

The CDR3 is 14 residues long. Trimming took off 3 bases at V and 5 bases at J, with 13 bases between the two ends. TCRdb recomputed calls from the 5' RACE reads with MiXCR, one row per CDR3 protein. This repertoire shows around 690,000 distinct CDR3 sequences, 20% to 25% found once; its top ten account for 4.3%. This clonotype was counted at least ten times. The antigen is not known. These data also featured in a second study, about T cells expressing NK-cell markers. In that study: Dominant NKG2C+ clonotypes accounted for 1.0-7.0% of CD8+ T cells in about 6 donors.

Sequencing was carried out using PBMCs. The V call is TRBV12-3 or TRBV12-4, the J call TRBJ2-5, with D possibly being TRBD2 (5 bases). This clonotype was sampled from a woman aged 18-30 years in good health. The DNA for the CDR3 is TGTGCCAGCAGTTTTCGGGGAGCGCGCGAGACCCAGTACTTC. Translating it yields CASSFRGARETQYF.